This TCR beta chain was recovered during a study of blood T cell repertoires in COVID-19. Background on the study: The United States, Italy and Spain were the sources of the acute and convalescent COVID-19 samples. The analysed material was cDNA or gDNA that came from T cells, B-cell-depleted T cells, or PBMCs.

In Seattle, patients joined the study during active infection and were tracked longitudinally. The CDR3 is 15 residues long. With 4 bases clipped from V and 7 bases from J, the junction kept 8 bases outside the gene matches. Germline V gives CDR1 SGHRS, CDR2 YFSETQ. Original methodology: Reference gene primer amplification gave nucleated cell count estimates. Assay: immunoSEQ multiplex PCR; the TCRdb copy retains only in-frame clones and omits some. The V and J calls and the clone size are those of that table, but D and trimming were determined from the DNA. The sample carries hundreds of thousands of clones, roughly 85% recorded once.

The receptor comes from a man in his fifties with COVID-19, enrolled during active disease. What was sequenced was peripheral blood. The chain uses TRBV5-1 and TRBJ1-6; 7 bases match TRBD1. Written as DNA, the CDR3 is TGCGCCAGCAGCAGCGGACAGGACCTCAATTCACCCCTCCACTTT. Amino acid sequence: CASSSGQDLNSPLHF.